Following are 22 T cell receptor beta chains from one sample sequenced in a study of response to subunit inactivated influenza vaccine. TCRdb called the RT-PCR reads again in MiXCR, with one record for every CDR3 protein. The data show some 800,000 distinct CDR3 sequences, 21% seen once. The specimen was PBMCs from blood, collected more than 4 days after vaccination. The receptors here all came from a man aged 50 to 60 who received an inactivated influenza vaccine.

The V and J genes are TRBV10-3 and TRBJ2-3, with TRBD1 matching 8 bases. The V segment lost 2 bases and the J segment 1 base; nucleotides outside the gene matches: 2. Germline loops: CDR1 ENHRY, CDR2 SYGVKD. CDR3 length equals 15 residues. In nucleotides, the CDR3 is TGTGCCATCAGTGAGCCGGGACAGGGCACAGATACGCAGTATTTT. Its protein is CAISEPGQGTDTQYF.

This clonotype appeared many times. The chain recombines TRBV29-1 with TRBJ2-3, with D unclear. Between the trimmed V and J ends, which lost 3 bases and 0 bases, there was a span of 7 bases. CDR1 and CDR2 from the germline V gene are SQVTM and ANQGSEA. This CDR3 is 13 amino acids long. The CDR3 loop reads CSVDATSTDTQYF. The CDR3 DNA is TGCAGCGTTGATGCGACTAGCACAGATACGCAGTATTTT.

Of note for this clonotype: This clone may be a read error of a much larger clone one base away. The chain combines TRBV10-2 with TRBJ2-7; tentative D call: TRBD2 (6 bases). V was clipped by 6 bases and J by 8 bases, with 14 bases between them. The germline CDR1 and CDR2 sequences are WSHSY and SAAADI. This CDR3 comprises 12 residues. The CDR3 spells CASSQGGTKQYF. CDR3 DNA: TGCGCCAGCAGCCAAGGAGGGACGAAGCAGTACTTC.

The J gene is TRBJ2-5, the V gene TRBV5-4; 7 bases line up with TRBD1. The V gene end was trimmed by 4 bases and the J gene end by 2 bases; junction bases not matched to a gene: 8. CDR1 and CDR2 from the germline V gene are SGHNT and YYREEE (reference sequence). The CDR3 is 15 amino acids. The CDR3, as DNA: TGTGCCAGCAGCCTGCCCGCAGGGGGACAAGAGACCCAGTACTTC. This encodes CASSLPAGGQETQYF.

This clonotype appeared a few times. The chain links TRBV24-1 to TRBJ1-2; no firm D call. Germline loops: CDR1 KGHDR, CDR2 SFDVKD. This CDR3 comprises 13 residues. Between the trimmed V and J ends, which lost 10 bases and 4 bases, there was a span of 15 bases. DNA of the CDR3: TGTGCCACAAGAGGTTCAGCAGGCTATGGCTACACCTTC. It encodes CATRGSAGYGYTF.

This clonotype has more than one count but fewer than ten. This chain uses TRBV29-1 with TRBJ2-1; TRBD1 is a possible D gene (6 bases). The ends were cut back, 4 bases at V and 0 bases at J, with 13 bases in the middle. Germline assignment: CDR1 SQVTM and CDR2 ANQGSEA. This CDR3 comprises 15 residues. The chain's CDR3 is CSVGGSDSSYNEQFF. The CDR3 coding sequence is TGCAGCGTTGGGGGTTCGGACAGCTCCTACAATGAGCAGTTCTTC.

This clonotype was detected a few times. The CDR3, as DNA: TGTGCCAGCAGCGTAGGTGGAGGGGGCTACGAGCAGTACTTC. Translating it yields CASSVGGGGYEQYF. The J gene is TRBJ2-7, the V gene TRBV9, with D perhaps being TRBD1 or TRBD2 (6 bases each). Germline assignment: CDR1 SGDLS and CDR2 YYNGEE. V was clipped by 0 bases and J by 3 bases, with 10 bases between them. The CDR3 has 14 amino acids.

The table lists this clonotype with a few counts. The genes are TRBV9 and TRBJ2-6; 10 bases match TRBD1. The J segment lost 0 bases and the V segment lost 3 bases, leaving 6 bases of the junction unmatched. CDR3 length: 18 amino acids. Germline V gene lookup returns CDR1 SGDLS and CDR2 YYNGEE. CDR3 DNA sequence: TGTGCCAGCAGCGCCCGGGACAGGGGAATCTCTGGGGCCAACGTCCTGACTTTC. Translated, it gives CASSARDRGISGANVLTF.

CDR3 DNA sequence: TGTGCCAGCAGCATCCGGGCCCCGCTACTAAACACTGAAGCTTTCTTT. It is translated as CASSIRAPLLNTEAFF. The chain carries TRBV27 and TRBJ1-1; D gene ambiguous. The CDR3 has 16 amino acids. V was trimmed by 6 bases and J by 2 bases, leaving 19 bases between them. Germline V gene lookup returns CDR1 MNHEY and CDR2 SMNVEV (reference sequence).

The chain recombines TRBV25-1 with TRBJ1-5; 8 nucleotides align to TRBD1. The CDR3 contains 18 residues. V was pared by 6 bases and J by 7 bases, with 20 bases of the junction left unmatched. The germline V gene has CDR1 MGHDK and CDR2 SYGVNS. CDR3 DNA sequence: TGTGCCAGCAGCCCACCAACAAAGGAGGAGACAGGGGTGCAGCCCCAGCATTTT. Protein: CASSPPTKEETGVQPQHF.

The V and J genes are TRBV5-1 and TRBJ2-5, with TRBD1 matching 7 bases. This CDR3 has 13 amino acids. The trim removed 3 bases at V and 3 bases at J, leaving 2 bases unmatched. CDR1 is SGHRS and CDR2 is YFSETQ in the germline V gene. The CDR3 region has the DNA TGCGCCAGCAGCTATGGACAGGAAGAGACCCAGTACTTC. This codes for CASSYGQEETQYF.

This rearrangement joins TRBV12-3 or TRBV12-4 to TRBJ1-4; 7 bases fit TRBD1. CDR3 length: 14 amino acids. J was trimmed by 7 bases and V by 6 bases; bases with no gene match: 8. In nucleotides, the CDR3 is TGTGCCAGCAGACCGACAGGGAAGCGTGAAAAACTGTTTTTT. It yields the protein CASRPTGKREKLFF.

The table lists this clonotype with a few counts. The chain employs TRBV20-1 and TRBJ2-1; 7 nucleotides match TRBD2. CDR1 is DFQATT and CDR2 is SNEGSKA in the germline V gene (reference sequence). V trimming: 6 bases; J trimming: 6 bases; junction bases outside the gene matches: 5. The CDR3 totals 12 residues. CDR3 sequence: CSAARTSNEQFF. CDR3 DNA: TGCAGTGCCGCCCGGACTAGCAATGAGCAGTTCTTC.

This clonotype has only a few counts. The CDR3 sequence: CASSLQRVLYNEQFF. DNA for the CDR3: TGTGCCAGCAGTCTACAGCGGGTTCTCTACAATGAGCAGTTCTTC. The chain is built from TRBV27 and TRBJ2-1; weak D call: TRBD2 (6 bases). Deletions cut 5 bases from V and 3 bases from J, with 14 bases between. The CDR3 is 15 amino acids. Germline-derived CDR1 and CDR2 are MNHEY and SMNVEV (reference sequence).

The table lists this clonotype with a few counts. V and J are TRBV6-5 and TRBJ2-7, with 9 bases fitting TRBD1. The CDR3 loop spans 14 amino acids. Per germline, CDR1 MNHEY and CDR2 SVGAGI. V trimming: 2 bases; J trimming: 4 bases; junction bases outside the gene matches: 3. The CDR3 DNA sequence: TGTGCCAGCAGTTACGGGACAGGGAAGTACGAGCAGTACTTC. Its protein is CASSYGTGKYEQYF.

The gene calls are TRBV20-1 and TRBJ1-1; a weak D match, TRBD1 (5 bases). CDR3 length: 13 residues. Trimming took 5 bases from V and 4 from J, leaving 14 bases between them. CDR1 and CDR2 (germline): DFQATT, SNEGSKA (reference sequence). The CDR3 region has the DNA TGCAGTGCTCCAGTTGCGGGGACCACTGAAGCTTTCTTT. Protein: CSAPVAGTTEAFF.

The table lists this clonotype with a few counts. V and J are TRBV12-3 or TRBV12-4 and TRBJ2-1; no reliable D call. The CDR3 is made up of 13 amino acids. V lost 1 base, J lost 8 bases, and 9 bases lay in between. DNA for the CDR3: TGTGCCAGCAGTTTAGGCCAGCTCTATGAGCAGTTCTTC. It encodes CASSLGQLYEQFF.

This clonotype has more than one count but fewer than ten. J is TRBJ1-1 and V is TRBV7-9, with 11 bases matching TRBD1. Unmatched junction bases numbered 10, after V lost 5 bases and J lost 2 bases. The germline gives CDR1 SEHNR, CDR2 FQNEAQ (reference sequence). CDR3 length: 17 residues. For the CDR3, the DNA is TGTGCCAGCAGCCGGACAGGGGGCGCGATGAGTAACACTGAAGCTTTCTTT. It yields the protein CASSRTGGAMSNTEAFF.

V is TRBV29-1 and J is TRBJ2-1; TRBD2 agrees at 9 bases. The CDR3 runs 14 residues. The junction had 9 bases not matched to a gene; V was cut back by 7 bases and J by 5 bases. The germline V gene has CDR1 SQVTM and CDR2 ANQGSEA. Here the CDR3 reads CSATMGGRDNEQFF. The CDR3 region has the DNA TGCAGCGCCACGATGGGCGGGAGGGACAATGAGCAGTTCTTC.

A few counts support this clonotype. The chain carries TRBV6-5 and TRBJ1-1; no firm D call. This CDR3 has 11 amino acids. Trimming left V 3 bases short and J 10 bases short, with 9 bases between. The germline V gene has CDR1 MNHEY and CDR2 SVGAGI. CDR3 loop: CASSYPGRAFF. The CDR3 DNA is TGTGCCAGCAGTTATCCCGGCCGAGCTTTCTTT.

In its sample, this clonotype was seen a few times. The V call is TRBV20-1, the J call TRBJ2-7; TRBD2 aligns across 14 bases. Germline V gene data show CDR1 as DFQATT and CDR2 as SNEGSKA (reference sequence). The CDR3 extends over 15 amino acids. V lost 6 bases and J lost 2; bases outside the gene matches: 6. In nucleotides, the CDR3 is TGCAGTGCAATACGACTAGCGGGGGGGACCTACGAGCAGTACTTC. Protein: CSAIRLAGGTYEQYF.

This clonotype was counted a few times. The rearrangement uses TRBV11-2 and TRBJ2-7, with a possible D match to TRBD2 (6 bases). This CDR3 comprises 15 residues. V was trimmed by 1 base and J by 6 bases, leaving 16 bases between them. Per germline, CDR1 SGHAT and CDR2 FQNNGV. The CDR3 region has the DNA TGTGCCAGCAGCTTAGGCGGGGAAAGGTCGGGCGAGCAGTACTTC. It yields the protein CASSLGGERSGEQYF.